This T cell receptor beta chain stems from a study of post-analysis software for immune sequencing data. Study-level findings and limits: Controls' normalized Chao1 diversity significantly exceeded that of multiple sclerosis patients. In patients, TRBV5-6, TRBV5-1 and TRBV20-1 belonged to five TRBV segments found more frequently than in controls.

Notes on this clonotype: Antigen: not known.

Prepared libraries of TCR beta cDNA carried unique molecular identifiers. TCRdb passed the PCR reads through MiXCR, listing each CDR3 protein once. The sample consists of hundreds of thousands of distinct CDR3 sequences, 53% of them appearing once. Trimming stripped 3 bases from V and 5 bases from J, with 10 bases between. The CDR3 loop spans 13 amino acids. This rearrangement joins TRBV12-3 or TRBV12-4 to TRBJ1-2; tentative D call: TRBD1 (5 bases). The sample comprised blood. The TCR was taken from a girl aged 5-17 years with multiple sclerosis. CDR3: CASSFTTGYGYTF. CDR3 DNA sequence: TGTGCCAGCAGTTTTACCACAGGATATGGCTACACCTTC.